Below, 21 T cell receptor beta chains from the same sample are listed, as sequenced in a study of Tregs in tolerant kidney transplant recipients. TCRdb keeps only in-frame clones here, not all; method: immunoSEQ multiplex PCR. The sample includes some 250,000 clones, approximately 84% of them seen just once. The sequenced sample was CD4+ T cells from blood. Every receptor here comes from a human donor in good health.

V usage is TRBV6-1 and J usage is TRBJ1-1; weak D call: TRBD1 (5 bases). Germline lookup yields CDR1 MNHNS and CDR2 SASEGT. V lost 7 bases and J lost 0, with 12 bases in between. The CDR3 extends over 14 amino acids. The CDR3 spells CASKGSPLNTEAFF. The CDR3 nucleotides read TGTGCCAGCAAGGGGAGTCCTCTGAACACTGAAGCTTTCTTT.

V and J are TRBV19 and TRBJ1-5; 7 bases line up with TRBD1. The germline V gene has CDR1 LNHDA and CDR2 SQIVND (reference sequence). The CDR3 has 15 amino acids. V lost 4 bases to trimming and J lost 1 base; unmatched junction nucleotides: 4. The CDR3 DNA reads as TGTGCCAGTAGTAGACAGGGTGGAAGCAATCAGCCCCAGCATTTT. It yields the protein CASSRQGGSNQPQHF.

The chain uses TRBV11-2 and TRBJ2-7; 13 bases agree with TRBD2. V trimming: 1 base; J trimming: 4 bases; junction bases outside the gene matches: 4. This CDR3 contains 16 residues. Germline assignment: CDR1 SGHAT and CDR2 FQNNGV. The CDR3: CASSLATTSGRYEQYF. The CDR3 DNA sequence: TGTGCCAGCAGCTTAGCCACGACTAGCGGGAGGTACGAGCAGTACTTC.

V usage is TRBV20-1 and J usage is TRBJ2-1, with D unresolved. CDR1 is DFQATT and CDR2 is SNEGSKA in the germline V gene (reference sequence). This CDR3 has 11 residues. The ends were cut back, 6 bases at V and 6 bases at J, with 9 bases in the middle. DNA for the CDR3: TGCAGTGCGCTGAAGGTCAATGAGCAGTTCTTC. It specifies CSALKVNEQFF.

This rearrangement joins TRBV19 to TRBJ2-6; 10 bases match TRBD1. Germline CDR1 reads LNHDA; CDR2 reads SQIVND (reference sequence). V lost 8 bases, J lost 1 base, and 2 bases stayed unmatched. CDR3 size: 15 residues. CDR3 loop: CASRQGASGANVLTF. Here the CDR3 DNA reads TGTGCCAGTCGACAGGGGGCATCTGGGGCCAACGTCCTGACTTTC.

The chain employs TRBV4-2 and TRBJ1-5; a weak D match, TRBD1 (5 bases). The V end was cut by 6 bases, the J end by 5 bases, with 14 bases between. This CDR3 comprises 14 residues. In germline, CDR1 is LGHNA, CDR2 YNFKEQ. The CDR3 protein is CASSLSGGDQPQHF. In nucleotides, the CDR3 is TGTGCCAGCAGTCTGAGTGGGGGGGATCAGCCCCAGCATTTT.

This clone was detected only once. The CDR3 nucleotides are TGCAGTGCTAGGGTGAACACTGAAGCTTTCTTT. Translating it yields CSARVNTEAFF. The chain recombines TRBV20-1 with TRBJ1-1; D is unresolved. This CDR3 spans 11 amino acids. The V gene's germline CDR1 is DFQATT and CDR2 SNEGSKA (reference sequence). Trimming removed 3 bases at V and 0 bases at J, with 2 bases between.

CDR3 loop: CASRETSGGILTGELFF. CDR3 nucleotides: TGTGCCAGCCGGGAGACTAGCGGAGGGATTCTAACCGGGGAGCTGTTTTTT. The chain uses TRBV9 and TRBJ2-2, with 9 bases lining up with TRBD2. The CDR3 covers 17 residues. The germline V gene has CDR1 SGDLS and CDR2 YYNGEE. V was clipped by 7 bases and J by 5 bases; unmatched bases: 15.

The DNA of the CDR3 is TGTGCCAGCAGTGAATGGCAGGGGCATGGCTACACCTTC. The encoded protein is CASSEWQGHGYTF. The V call is TRBV25-1, the J call TRBJ1-2; D possibly corresponds to TRBD1 (6 bases). Trimming took 1 base from V and 6 from J, leaving 9 bases between them. In germline, CDR1 is MGHDK, CDR2 SYGVNS. The length of the CDR3 is 13 residues.

The V gene is TRBV18, the J gene TRBJ2-7; no clear D. The CDR3 consists of 12 residues. Per the germline V gene, CDR1 is KGHSH and CDR2 is LQKENI. With 6 bases removed from V and 9 bases from J, the gap between germline ends came to 15 bases. The CDR3 nucleotides read TGTGCCAGCTCCCCGACCTACGATGGGCAGTACTTC. Translating gives CASSPTYDGQYF.

The rearrangement uses TRBV19 and TRBJ1-5; weak D call: TRBD1 (5 bases). The V gene's germline CDR1 is LNHDA and CDR2 SQIVND (reference sequence). The CDR3 length is 16 residues. V gave up 4 bases and J gave up 4 bases, with 17 bases separating them. DNA of the CDR3: TGTGCCAGTAGTAGGGGGACGTTATTTGGGAATCAGCCCCAGCATTTT. Its protein product is CASSRGTLFGNQPQHF.

This rearrangement joins TRBV4-1 to TRBJ2-5, with a possible D match to TRBD2 (5 bases). The better agreement between TRBJ2-7 and the DNA end casts doubt on the J call. Germline V gene data show CDR1 as MGHRA and CDR2 as YSYEKL. The CDR3 has 16 amino acids. The CDR3, as DNA: TGCGCCAGCAGCCAAGATCGAGAGGGTCTAAACTACGAGCAGTACTTC. It codes for CASSQDREGLNYEQYF.

This clone was observed a single time. The chain carries TRBV19 and TRBJ2-2, with D possibly TRBD2 on 6 matching bases. The CDR3 loop spans 16 amino acids. The germline V gene encodes CDR1 LNHDA and CDR2 SQIVND (reference sequence). V lost 4 bases and J lost 5, with 17 bases in between. The CDR3 reads CASSKDPGTPTGELFF. The CDR3 region has the DNA TGTGCCAGTAGTAAGGACCCCGGGACTCCGACCGGGGAGCTGTTTTTT.

The gene calls are TRBV5-1 and TRBJ2-3; D may be TRBD1 or TRBD2 (5 bases each). CDR1 is SGHRS, CDR2 YFSETQ, per germline. V gave up 3 bases and J gave up 4 bases, with 12 bases separating them. The CDR3 runs 14 residues. CDR3 DNA: TGCGCCAGCAGCTATGGGACCCCAGCAGATACGCAGTATTTT. This encodes CASSYGTPADTQYF.

The rearrangement links TRBV19 to TRBJ1-4; perhaps TRBD1 as D (6 bases). Germline V gene data show CDR1 as LNHDA and CDR2 as SQIVND (reference sequence). The V gene lost 4 bases and the J gene lost 5 bases, with 14 bases spanning the gap. This CDR3 contains 15 residues. The CDR3 reads CASSKVPGVNEKLFF. In DNA form, the CDR3 reads TGTGCCAGTAGTAAGGTTCCAGGGGTAAATGAAAAACTGTTTTTT.

The chain carries TRBV5-1 and TRBJ1-1; TRBD1 is a possible D gene (5 bases). Germline CDR1 SGHRS, CDR2 YFSETQ. V lost 4 bases and J 5 bases, leaving 15 bases between the germline ends. This CDR3 spans 14 amino acids. The CDR3 region is CASSPGTSMTEAFF. As DNA, the CDR3 is TGCGCCAGCAGCCCGGGGACTTCAATGACTGAAGCTTTCTTT.

The gene calls are TRBV27 and TRBJ2-3; D gene uncertain. Germline V lookup: CDR1 MNHEY, CDR2 SMNVEV (reference sequence). The CDR3 is made up of 12 amino acids. The V end lost 8 bases, the J end lost 2 bases, and 8 bases lay between the germline ends. CDR3 in amino acids: CASGPNTDTQYF. CDR3 coding DNA: TGTGCCAGCGGGCCCAACACAGATACGCAGTATTTT.

V usage is TRBV6-5 and J usage is TRBJ1-1; D unresolved. The V gene's germline CDR1 is MNHEY and CDR2 SVGAGI. The CDR3 loop spans 13 amino acids. V was shortened by 7 bases and J by 1 base, with 10 bases between the two germline ends. CDR3 amino acids: CASTSTTNTEAFF. The CDR3 nucleotides are TGTGCCAGCACATCGACAACGAACACTGAAGCTTTCTTT.

The V call is TRBV15, the J call TRBJ2-5; 11 positions match TRBD2. The CDR3 is made up of 17 amino acids. CDR1 LNHNV and CDR2 YYDKDF come from the germline V gene (reference sequence). J was trimmed by 2 bases and V by 2 bases; bases with no gene match: 7. The CDR3 spells CATSRKTRLAGQETQYF. The CDR3 DNA follows: TGTGCCACCAGCAGAAAGACCCGACTAGCGGGGCAAGAGACCCAGTACTTC.

The chain couples TRBV18 to TRBJ2-5; 11 bases map to TRBD2. The V segment lost 3 bases and the J segment 5 bases; nucleotides outside the gene matches: 11. This CDR3 is 17 amino acids long. Germline CDR1 reads KGHSH; CDR2 reads LQKENI. CDR3 DNA sequence: TGTGCCAGCTCACCCGCAACTAGCGGGGGATCCCAGGAGACCCAGTACTTC. This gives the protein CASSPATSGGSQETQYF.

This chain uses TRBV7-9 with TRBJ2-5; 10 positions agree with TRBD1. From germline, CDR1 is SEHNR and CDR2 FQNEAQ (reference sequence). This CDR3 has 15 amino acids. The V segment lost 5 bases and the J segment 5 bases; nucleotides outside the gene matches: 8. The CDR3: CASSQGGQGSETQYF. The CDR3 DNA reads as TGTGCCAGCAGCCAAGGGGGACAGGGGTCGGAGACCCAGTACTTC.